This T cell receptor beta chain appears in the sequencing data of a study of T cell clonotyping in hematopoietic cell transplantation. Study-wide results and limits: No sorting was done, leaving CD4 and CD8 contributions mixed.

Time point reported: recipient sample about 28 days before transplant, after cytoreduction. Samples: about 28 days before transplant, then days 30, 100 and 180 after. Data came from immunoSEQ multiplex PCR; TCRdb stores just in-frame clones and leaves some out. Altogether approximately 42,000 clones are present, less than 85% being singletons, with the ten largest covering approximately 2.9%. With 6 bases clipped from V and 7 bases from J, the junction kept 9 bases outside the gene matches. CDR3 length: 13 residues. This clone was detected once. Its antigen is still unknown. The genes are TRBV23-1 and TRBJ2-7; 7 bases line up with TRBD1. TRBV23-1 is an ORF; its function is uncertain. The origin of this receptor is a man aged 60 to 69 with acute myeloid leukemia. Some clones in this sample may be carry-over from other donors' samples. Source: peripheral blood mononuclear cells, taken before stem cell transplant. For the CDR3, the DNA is TGCGCCAGCAGACTTAGACAGGGTCGAGAGCAGTACTTC. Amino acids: CASRLRQGREQYF.